The present TCR beta chain was sequenced within a study of blood T cell repertoires in COVID-19. Turning to the study itself: Spain, Italy and the United States supplied samples that represented acute and convalescent COVID-19.

The germline V gene has CDR1 MDHEN and CDR2 SYDVKM. The V end lost 7 bases, the J end lost 3 bases, and 8 bases lay between the germline ends. This CDR3 is built from 12 residues. The table came from immunoSEQ multiplex PCR; TCRdb's copy has only in-frame clones and leaves some out. This sample has 60,000 to 75,000 clones, with approximately 86% found just once. The chain uses TRBV28 and TRBJ2-3; D gene uncertain. This TCR derives from a man in his sixties or seventies with active COVID-19. Sequenced material: peripheral blood. The chain's CDR3 is CASTHETDTQYF. The CDR3 DNA follows: TGTGCCAGCACCCACGAGACAGATACGCAGTATTTT.